The clone carrying this T cell receptor (beta chain) was counted a few times. Its antigen is not identified. TCRdb redid the clone calls on the PCR reads using MiXCR. The data hold around 59,000 clones, with roughly 16% observed a single time. CDR3 length equals 16 residues. V trimming: 6 bases; J trimming: 7 bases; junction bases outside the gene matches: 12. These data originate in a study of metastatic and nonmetastatic thyroid tumors. Study-level results: Malignant tumors reportedly showed significantly higher TCR beta diversity than benign nodules in both blood and tumor.

Each patient came to thyroid surgery without any prior treatment (of any kind). The V call is TRBV12-3 or TRBV12-4, the J call TRBJ2-1; 10 bases agree with TRBD1. The sequenced sample was blood. The sequence was obtained from a male donor with papillary thyroid cancer or a benign thyroid nodule (not recorded which). Some clones in this sample may be carry-over from other donors' samples. The CDR3 spells CASREPGQGFRNEQFF. The CDR3, as DNA: TGTGCCAGCAGGGAACCGGGACAGGGGTTTCGAAATGAGCAGTTCTTC.